Presented here are 2 T cell receptor beta chains from one specimen sequenced in a study of shared clonotypes between healthy human individuals. Assay used: immunoSEQ multiplex PCR; TCRdb lists only in-frame clones, some missing. The profile shows a few million clones, about 92% of them singletons. The sequenced sample was naive CD4+ T cells sorted from blood. Subset: CD45RA+ positively selected. These receptors were taken from a man aged 18-30 years in good health.

The chain recombines TRBV19 with TRBJ2-1; 15 bases agree with TRBD2. Unmatched junction bases numbered 5, after V lost 5 bases and J lost 9 bases. The CDR3 spans 15 residues. Germline V gives CDR1 LNHDA, CDR2 SQIVND (reference sequence). CDR3 coding DNA: TGTGCCAGTAGTTCCGGACTAGCGGGAGGGATTGAGCAGTTCTTC. It codes for CASSSGLAGGIEQFF.

On this clone: The same CDR3 also results from other DNA sequences found in this sample. This chain uses TRBV28 with TRBJ2-2, with 9 bases identical to TRBD2. The ends lost 4 bases at V and 2 bases at J; junction bases unmatched: 2. Germline CDR1 reads MDHEN; CDR2 reads SYDVKM. The CDR3 loop spans 15 amino acids. CDR3 DNA: TGTGCCAGCAGTTCAGCGGGGGGAAACACCGGGGAGCTGTTTTTT. Its translation: CASSSAGGNTGELFF.